This TCR beta chain emerged from a study of OX40 agonist ivuxolimab in advanced cancers. On the study more broadly: Averaging approximately 60 years in age, with a range of roughly 20 to 79, the cohort was about 86% male. Prior anti-PD-1, anti-PD-L1 or anti-CTLA-4 therapy did not bar entry, and around 39% had some. Three partial responders included one hepatocellular carcinoma patient and two cutaneous melanoma patients.

CDR1 KGHSH and CDR2 LQKENI come from the germline V gene. This CDR3 is 16 amino acids long. Trimming removed 0 bases at V and 5 bases at J, with 17 bases between. Some clones are missing from TCRdb's copy, which holds only in-frame ones; the method was immunoSEQ multiplex PCR. The sample has some 15,000 clones, roughly four fifths seen once. The investigators sampled blood at baseline, at cycle 4 day 1, and at cycle 7 day 1. The chain carries TRBV18 and TRBJ2-7; D is ambiguous. This TCR was sampled from an adult with an advanced solid tumor such as melanoma, head and neck, liver or kidney cancer. The material sequenced was CD4+ or CD8+ T cells sorted from blood, taken in a trial of the OX40 agonist ivuxolimab. Here the CDR3 reads CASSPPVRRSFDEQYF. As DNA, the CDR3 is TGTGCCAGCTCACCACCGGTCAGGCGGTCCTTCGACGAGCAGTACTTC.